This T cell receptor (beta chain) was identified in a study of OX40 agonist ivuxolimab in advanced cancers. Looking at the study overall: It was ivuxolimab, an agonistic anti-OX40 (CD134) antibody, that patients were treated with.

This table comes from immunoSEQ multiplex PCR, and its TCRdb copy is limited to in-frame clones, with some not included. The sample includes around 69,000 clones, roughly 86% of them seen just once. The V gene end was trimmed by 0 bases and the J gene end by 6 bases; junction bases not matched to a gene: 5. Germline V gives CDR1 MNHEY, CDR2 SMNVEV (reference sequence). The CDR3 sequence is 16 residues long. This clonotype was obtained from an adult with an advanced solid tumor such as melanoma, head and neck, liver or kidney cancer. The chain uses TRBV27 and TRBJ1-6; 7 positions agree with TRBD1. The starting material was CD4+ or CD8+ T cells sorted from blood, obtained in a trial of the OX40 agonist ivuxolimab. Here the CDR3 reads CASSLSETGFNSPLHF. CDR3 bases: TGTGCCAGCAGTTTATCCGAGACAGGGTTTAATTCACCCCTCCACTTT.